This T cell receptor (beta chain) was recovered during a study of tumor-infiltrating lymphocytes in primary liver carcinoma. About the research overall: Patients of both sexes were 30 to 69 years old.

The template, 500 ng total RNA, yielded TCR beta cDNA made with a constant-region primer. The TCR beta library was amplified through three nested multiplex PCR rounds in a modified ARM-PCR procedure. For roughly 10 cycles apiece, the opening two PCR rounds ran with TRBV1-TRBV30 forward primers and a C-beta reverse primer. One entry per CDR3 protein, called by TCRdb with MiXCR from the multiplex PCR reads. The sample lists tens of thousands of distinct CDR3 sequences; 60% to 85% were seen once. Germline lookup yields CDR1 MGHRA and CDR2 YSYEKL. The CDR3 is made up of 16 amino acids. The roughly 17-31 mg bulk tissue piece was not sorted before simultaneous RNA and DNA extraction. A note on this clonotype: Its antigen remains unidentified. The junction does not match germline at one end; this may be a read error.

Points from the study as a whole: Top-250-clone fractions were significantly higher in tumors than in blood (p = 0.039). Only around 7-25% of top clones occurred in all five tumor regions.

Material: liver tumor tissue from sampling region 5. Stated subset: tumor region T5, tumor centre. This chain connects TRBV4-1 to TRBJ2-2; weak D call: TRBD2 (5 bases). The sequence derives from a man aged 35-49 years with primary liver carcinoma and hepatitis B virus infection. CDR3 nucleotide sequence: TGCGCCAGCAGCCCAGAAGAGGGTCACGATACCGGGGAGCTGTCTTTT. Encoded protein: CASSPEEGHDTGELSF.